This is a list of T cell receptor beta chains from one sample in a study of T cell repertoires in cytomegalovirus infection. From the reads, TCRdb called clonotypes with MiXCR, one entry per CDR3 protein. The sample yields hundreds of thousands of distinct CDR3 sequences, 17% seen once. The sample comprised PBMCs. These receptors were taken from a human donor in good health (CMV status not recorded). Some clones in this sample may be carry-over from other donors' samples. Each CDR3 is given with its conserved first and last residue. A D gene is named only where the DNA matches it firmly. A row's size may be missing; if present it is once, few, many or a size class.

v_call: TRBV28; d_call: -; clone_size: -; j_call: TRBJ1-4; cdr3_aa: CASSLNGRLGLFF; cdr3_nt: TGTGCCAGCAGTTTGAACGGCCGCCTGGGGCTGTTTTTT
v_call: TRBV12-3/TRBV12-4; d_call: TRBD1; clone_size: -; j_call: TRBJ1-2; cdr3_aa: CASSLWGQGAGGYTF; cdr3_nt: TGTGCCAGCAGTTTATGGGGGCAGGGGGCCGGTGGCTACACCTTC
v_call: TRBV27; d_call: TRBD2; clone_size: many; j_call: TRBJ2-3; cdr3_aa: CASSPQSGREDTQYF; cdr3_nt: TGTGCCAGCAGTCCTCAAAGCGGGAGGGAAGATACGCAGTATTTT
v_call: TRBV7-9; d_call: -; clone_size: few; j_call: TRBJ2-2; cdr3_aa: CASNRLAFANTGELFF; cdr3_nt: TGTGCCAGCAATCGGCTCGCGTTCGCGAACACCGGGGAGCTGTTTTTT
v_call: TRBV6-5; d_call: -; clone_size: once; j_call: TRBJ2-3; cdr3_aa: CASSYRAAGSTDTQYF; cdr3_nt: TGTGCCAGCAGTTACCGGGCTGCAGGGAGCACTGATACGCAGTATTTT
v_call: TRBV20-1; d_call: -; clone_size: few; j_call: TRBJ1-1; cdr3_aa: CSARDFGDWTEAFF; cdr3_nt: TGCAGTGCTAGAGATTTCGGGGATTGGACTGAAGCTTTCTTT
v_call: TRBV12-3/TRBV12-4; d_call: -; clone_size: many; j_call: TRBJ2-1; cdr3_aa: CASTMAVSYNEQFF; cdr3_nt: TGTGCCAGCACTATGGCGGTCTCCTACAATGAGCAGTTCTTC
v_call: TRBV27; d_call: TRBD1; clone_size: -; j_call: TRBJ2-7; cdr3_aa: CASADRVGGYEQYF; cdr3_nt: TGTGCCAGCGCCGACAGGGTAGGGGGATACGAGCAGTACTTC
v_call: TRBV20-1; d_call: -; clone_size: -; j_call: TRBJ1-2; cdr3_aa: CSTVMGPNYGYTF; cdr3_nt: TGCAGTACCGTGATGGGGCCTAACTATGGCTACACCTTC
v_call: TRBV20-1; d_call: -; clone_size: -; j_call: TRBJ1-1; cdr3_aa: CSARDPRGARTEAFF; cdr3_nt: TGCAGTGCTAGAGATCCGCGGGGGGCAAGGACTGAAGCTTTCTTT
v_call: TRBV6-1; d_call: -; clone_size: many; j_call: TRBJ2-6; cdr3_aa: CASTTGTVTSGANVLTF; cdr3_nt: TGTGCCAGCACCACCGGGACTGTGACCTCTGGGGCCAACGTCCTGACTTTC
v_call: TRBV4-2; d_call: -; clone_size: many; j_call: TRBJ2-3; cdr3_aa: CASSQGATLHTDTQYF; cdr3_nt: TGTGCCAGCAGCCAAGGGGCAACACTCCACACAGATACGCAGTATTTT
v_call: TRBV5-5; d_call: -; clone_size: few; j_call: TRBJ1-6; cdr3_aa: CASSKITDGLNSPLHF; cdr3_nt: TGTGCCAGCAGCAAAATAACGGACGGCTTGAATTCACCCCTCCACTTT
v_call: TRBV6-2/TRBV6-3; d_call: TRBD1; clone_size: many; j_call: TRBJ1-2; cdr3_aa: CASSEQGAFDGYTF; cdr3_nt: TGTGCCAGCAGCGAACAGGGGGCTTTTGATGGCTACACCTTC
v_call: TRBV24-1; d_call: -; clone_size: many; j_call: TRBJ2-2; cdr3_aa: CATSGSPGTGELFF; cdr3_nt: TGTGCCACCAGTGGTTCCCCAGGGACCGGGGAGCTGTTTTTT
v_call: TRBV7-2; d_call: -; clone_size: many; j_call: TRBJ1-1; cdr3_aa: CASSPPFGKFEAFF; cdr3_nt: TGTGCCAGCAGCCCCCCTTTCGGGAAATTTGAAGCTTTCTTT
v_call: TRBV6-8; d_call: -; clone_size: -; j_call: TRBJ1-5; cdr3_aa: CASSPIGGSNQPQHF; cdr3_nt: TGTGCCAGCAGTCCTATCGGGGGTAGCAATCAGCCCCAGCATTTT